The clone carrying this TCR beta chain was seen ten or more times. The antigen is undetermined. The data belong to a study of Graves' ophthalmopathy and Graves' hyperthyroidism. Notes on the study in general: Most thyroid clonotypes expanded beyond 0.001 frequency were also found in blood.

V gave up 7 bases and J gave up 5 bases, with 20 bases separating them. The CDR3 extends over 15 amino acids. The germline CDR1 and CDR2 sequences are MDHEN and SYDVKM. As the template, RNA transcripts were used to amplify TCR beta CDR3 regions. RT-PCR in the first round used HTBI primers; a second-round multiplex PCR followed. TCRdb recomputed calls from the multiplex PCR reads with MiXCR, one row per CDR3 protein. The sample comprises just over 600,000 distinct CDR3 sequences, about 20% of which are singletons, and around 6.9% rests with the top ten. This sequence originates from a woman aged 18 to 35 with stable Graves' hyperthyroidism. Some clones in this sample may be carry-over from other donors' samples. Sample: peripheral blood. The V gene is TRBV28, the J gene TRBJ1-2; D remains unclear. The CDR3 bases are TGTGCCAGCACCGATCTTGACCGCCCCGCATATGGCTACACCTTC. This translates into CASTDLDRPAYGYTF.